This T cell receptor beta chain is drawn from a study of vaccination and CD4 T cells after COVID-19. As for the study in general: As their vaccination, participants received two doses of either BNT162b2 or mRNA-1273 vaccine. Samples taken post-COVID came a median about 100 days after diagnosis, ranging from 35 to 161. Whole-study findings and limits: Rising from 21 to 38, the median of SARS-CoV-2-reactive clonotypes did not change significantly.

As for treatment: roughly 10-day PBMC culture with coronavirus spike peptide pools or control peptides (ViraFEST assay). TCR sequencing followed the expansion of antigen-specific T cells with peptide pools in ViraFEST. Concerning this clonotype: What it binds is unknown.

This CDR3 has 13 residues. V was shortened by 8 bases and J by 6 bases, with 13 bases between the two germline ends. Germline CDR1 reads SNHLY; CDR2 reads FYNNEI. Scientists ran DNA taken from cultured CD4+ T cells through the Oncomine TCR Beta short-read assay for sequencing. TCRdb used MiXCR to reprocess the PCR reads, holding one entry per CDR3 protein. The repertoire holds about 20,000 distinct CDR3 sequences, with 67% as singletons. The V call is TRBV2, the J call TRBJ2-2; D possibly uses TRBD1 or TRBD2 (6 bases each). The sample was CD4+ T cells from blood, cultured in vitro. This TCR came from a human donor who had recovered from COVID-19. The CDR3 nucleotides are TGTGCCAGCTCACAGGAGGGGGCCGGGGAGCTGTTTTTT. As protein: CASSQEGAGELFF.